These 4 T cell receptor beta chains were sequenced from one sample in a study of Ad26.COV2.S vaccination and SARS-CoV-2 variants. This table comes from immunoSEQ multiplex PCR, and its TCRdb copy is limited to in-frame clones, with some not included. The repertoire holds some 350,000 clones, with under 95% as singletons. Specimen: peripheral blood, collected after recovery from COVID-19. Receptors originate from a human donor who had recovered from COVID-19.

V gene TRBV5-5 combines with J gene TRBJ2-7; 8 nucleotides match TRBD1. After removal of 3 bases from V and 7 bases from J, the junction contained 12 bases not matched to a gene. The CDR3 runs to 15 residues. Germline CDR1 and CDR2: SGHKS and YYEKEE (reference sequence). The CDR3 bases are TGTGCCAGCAGCTATGACCGGGACAGGCGGAAAGAGCAGTACTTC. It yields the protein CASSYDRDRRKEQYF. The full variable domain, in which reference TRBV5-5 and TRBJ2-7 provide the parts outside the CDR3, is DAGVTQSPTHLIKTRGQQVTLRCSPISGHKSVSWYQQVLGQGPQFIFQYYEKEERGRGNFPDRFSARQFPNYSSELNVNALLLGDSALYLCASSYDRDRRKEQYFGPGTRLTVT.

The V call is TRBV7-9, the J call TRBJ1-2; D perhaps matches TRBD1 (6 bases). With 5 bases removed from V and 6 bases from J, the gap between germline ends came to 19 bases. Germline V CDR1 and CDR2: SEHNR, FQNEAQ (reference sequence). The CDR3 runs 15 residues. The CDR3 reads CASSHPGGGKDGYTF. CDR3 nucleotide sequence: TGTGCCAGCAGCCACCCGGGAGGGGGGAAGGATGGCTACACCTTC.

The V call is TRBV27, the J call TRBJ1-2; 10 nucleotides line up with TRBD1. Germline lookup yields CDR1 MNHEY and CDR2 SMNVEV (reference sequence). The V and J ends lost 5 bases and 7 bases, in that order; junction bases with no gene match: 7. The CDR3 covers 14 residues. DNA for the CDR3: TGTGCCAGCAGTAACCCGGGACAGGGGTTTGGCTACACCTTC. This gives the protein CASSNPGQGFGYTF.

CDR3 nucleotide sequence: TGTGCCAGCAGCCCCTATAGCGGGGGAACAGATACGCAGTATTTT. This translates into CASSPYSGGTDTQYF. The chain has TRBV5-6 and TRBJ2-3, with 9 bases fitting TRBD2. J lost 3 bases, V lost 4 bases, and 6 bases had no gene match. The CDR3 extends over 15 amino acids. Germline V gene lookup returns CDR1 SGHDT and CDR2 YYEEEE.